This section outlines one TCR beta chain sequence together with its context. These data originate in a study of control samples from healthy donors and cancer patients. The repertoire was sequenced with immunoSEQ multiplex PCR; TCRdb's copy has only in-frame clones and lacks some. The data show around 110,000 clones, approximately 90% seen once. Trimming left V 5 bases short and J 2 bases short, with 12 bases between. The CDR3 contains 14 residues. Germline CDR1 reads WSHSY; CDR2 reads SAAADI. The sample comprised PBMCs. The source is a woman aged 45-65 years with colorectal cancer. The rearrangement uses TRBV10-2 and TRBJ1-2; D perhaps matches TRBD1 (6 bases). This chain's CDR3 is CASSPGTINYGYTF. For the CDR3, the DNA is TGCGCCAGCAGTCCCGGGACAATAAACTATGGCTACACCTTC.